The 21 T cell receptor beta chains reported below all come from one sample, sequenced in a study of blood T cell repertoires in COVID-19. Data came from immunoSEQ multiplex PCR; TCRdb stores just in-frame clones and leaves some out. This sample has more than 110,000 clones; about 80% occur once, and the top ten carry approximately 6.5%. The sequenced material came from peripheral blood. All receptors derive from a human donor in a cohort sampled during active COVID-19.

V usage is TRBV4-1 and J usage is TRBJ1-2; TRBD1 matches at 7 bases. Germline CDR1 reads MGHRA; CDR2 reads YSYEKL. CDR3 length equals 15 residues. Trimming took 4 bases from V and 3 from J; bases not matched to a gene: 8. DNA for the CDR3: TGCGCCAGCAGCCCATCGGGACAGCAGTACTATGGCTACACCTTC. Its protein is CASSPSGQQYYGYTF.

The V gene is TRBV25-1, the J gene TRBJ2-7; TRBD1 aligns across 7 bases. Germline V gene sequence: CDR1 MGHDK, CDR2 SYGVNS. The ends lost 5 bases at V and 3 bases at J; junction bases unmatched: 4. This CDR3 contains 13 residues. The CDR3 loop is CASSRDRDYEQYF. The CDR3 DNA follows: TGTGCCAGCAGTCGGGACAGAGACTACGAGCAGTACTTC.

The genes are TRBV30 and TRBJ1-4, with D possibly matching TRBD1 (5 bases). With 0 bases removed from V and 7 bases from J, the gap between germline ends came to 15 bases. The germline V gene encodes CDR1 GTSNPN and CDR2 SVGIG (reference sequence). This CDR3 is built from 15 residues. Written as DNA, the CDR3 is TGTGCCTGGAGTGTAGGGGTCCCTAAGAGTGAAAAACTGTTTTTT. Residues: CAWSVGVPKSEKLFF.

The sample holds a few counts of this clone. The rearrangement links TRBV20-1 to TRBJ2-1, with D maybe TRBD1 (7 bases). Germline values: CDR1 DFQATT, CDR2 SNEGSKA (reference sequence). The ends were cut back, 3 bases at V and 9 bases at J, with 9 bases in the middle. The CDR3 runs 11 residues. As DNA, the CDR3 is TGCAGTGCTAGCCAGGGGGGTGAGCAGTTCTTC. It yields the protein CSASQGGEQFF.

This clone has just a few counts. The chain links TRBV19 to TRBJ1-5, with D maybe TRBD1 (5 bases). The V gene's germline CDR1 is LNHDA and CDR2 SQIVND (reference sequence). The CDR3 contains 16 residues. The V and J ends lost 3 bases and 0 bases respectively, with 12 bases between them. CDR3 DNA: TGTGCCAGTAGTATGAAGCGGGGGAGTAGCAATCAGCCCCAGCATTTT. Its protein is CASSMKRGSSNQPQHF.

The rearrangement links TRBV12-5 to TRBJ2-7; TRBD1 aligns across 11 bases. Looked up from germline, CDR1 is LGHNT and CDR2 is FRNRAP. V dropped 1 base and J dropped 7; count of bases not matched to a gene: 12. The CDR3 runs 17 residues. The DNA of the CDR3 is TGTGCTAGTGGTTTGGACCCCTTAGGACAGGGGGCGCGGGAGCAGTACTTC. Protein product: CASGLDPLGQGAREQYF. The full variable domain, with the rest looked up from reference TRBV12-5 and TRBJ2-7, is DARVTQTPRHKVTEMGQEVTMRCQPILGHNTVFWYRQTMMQGLELLAYFRNRAPLDDSGMPKDRFSAEMPDATLATLKIQPSEPRDSAVYFCASGLDPLGQGAREQYFGPGTRLTVT.

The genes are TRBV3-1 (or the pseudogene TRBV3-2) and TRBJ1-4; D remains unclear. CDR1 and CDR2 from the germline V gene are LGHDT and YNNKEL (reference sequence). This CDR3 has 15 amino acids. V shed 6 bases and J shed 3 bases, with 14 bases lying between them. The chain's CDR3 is CASRSHGSSNEKLFF. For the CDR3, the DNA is TGTGCCAGCAGATCCCACGGGAGTTCTAATGAAAAACTGTTTTTT.

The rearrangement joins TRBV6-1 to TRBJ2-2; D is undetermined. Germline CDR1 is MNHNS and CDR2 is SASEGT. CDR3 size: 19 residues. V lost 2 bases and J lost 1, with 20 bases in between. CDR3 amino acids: CASSEIFFIVGRNTGELFF. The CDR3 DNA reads TGTGCCAGCAGTGAAATCTTCTTTATTGTGGGCCGGAACACCGGGGAGCTGTTTTTT.

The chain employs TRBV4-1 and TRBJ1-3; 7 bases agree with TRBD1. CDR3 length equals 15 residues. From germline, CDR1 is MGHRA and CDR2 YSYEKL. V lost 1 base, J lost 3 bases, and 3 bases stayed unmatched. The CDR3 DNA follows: TGCGCCAGCAGCCAAGTAAGACAGGGTGGAAACACCATATATTTT. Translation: CASSQVRQGGNTIYF.

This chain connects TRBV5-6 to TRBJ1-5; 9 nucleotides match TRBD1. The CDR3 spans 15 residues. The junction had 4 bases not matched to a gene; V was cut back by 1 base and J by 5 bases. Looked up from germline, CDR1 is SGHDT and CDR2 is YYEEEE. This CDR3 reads CASSLYRGPYQPQHF. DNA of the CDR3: TGTGCCAGCAGCTTGTACAGGGGGCCGTATCAGCCCCAGCATTTT.

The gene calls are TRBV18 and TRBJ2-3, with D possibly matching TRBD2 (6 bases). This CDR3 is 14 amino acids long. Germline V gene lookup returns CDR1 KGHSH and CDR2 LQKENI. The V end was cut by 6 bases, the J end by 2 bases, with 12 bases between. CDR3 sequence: CASSARRDTDTQYF. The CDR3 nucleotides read TGTGCCAGCTCCGCCCGGAGGGACACAGATACGCAGTATTTT.

The chain's CDR3 is CASRGGYGTDTQYF. The CDR3, as DNA: TGTGCCAGCAGAGGAGGATATGGCACAGATACGCAGTATTTT. V gene TRBV28 combines with J gene TRBJ2-3; possibly TRBD2 for D (5 bases). CDR1 MDHEN and CDR2 SYDVKM come from the germline V gene. This CDR3 has 14 residues. Trimming shortened V by 6 bases and J by 1 base, and 11 bases separated the two germline ends.

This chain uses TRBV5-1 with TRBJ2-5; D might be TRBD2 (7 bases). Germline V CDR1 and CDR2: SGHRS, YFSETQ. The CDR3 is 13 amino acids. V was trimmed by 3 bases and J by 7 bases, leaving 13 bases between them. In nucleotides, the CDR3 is TGCGCCAGCAGCTCCGCAGGGGAGGGGACCCAGTACTTC. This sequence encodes CASSSAGEGTQYF.

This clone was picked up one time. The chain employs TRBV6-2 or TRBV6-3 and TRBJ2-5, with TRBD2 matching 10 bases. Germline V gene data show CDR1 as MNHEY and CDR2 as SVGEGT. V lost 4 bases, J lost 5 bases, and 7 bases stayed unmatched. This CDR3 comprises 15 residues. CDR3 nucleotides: TGTGCCAGCAGTTCCCTAGCGGGGGAGGCGGAGACCCAGTACTTC. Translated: CASSSLAGEAETQYF.

CDR3 coding DNA: TGCGCCAGTTCTCCGGGACAGCGTAACACCGGGGAGCTGTTTTTT. This codes for CASSPGQRNTGELFF. The chain combines TRBV5-1 with TRBJ2-2, with 7 bases lining up with TRBD1. Unmatched junction bases numbered 9, after V lost 8 bases and J lost 2 bases. This CDR3 is built from 15 residues. Germline V CDR1 and CDR2: SGHRS, YFSETQ.

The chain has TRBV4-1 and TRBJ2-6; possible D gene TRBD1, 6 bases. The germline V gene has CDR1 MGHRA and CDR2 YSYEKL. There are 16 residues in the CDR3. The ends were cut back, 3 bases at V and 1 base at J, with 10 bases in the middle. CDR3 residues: CASSHSRGSGANVLTF. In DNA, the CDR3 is TGCGCCAGCAGCCACAGTAGGGGGTCTGGGGCCAACGTCCTGACTTTC.

CDR3 sequence reads: CATSGPQGNQPQHF. The DNA of the CDR3 is TGTGCCACCAGTGGCCCACAGGGAAATCAGCCCCAGCATTTT. The V call is TRBV24-1, the J call TRBJ1-5, with D perhaps TRBD1 (6 bases). Germline-derived CDR1 and CDR2 are KGHDR and SFDVKD. The CDR3 totals 14 residues. Trimming left V 5 bases short and J 4 bases short, with 11 bases between.

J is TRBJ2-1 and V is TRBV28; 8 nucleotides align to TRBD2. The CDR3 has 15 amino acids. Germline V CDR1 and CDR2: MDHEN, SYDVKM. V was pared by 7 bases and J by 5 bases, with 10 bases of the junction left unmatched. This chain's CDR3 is CASTRDSGANNEQFF. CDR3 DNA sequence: TGTGCCAGCACCCGGGATAGCGGGGCCAACAATGAGCAGTTCTTC.

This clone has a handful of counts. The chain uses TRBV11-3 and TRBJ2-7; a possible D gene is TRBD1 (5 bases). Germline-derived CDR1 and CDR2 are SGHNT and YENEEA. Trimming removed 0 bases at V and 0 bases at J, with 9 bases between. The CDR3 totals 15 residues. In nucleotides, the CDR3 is TGTGCCAGCAGCTTAGAAGGGGCCAGCTCCTACGAGCAGTACTTC. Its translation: CASSLEGASSYEQYF.

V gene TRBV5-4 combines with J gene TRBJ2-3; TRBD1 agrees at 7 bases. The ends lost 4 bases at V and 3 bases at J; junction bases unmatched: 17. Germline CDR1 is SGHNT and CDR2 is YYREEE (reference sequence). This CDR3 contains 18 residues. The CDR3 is CASSIPGQTILGTDTQYF. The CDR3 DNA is TGTGCCAGCAGCATTCCGGGACAGACGATCTTGGGTACAGATACGCAGTATTTT.

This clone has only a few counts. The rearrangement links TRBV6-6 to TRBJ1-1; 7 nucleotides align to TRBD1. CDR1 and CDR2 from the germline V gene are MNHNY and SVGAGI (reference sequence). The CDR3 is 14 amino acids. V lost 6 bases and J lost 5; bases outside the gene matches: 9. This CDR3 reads CASRSTGSETEAFF. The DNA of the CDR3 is TGTGCCAGCAGATCGACAGGGTCGGAGACTGAAGCTTTCTTT.